This T cell receptor (beta chain) was recovered during a study of neoadjuvant anti-PD-1 for oral cavity cancer. About the research overall: Before surgery, most patients got three to four biweekly 3 mg/kg nivolumab doses. General study points: With three patients per group, TCR findings need larger cohorts.

Regarding time point: after neoadjuvant nivolumab, at surgical resection. Stage II-IVA oral cavity squamous cell carcinoma was new and untreated by systemic or radiation therapy. These oral cavity squamous cell carcinomas were HPV-negative and locally advanced. Trimming took 5 bases from V and 11 from J, leaving 12 bases between them. The V gene's germline CDR1 is DFQATT and CDR2 SNEGSKA (reference sequence). CDR3 length: 10 amino acids. A note on this clone: Its specificity is not known.

Measured with immunoSEQ multiplex PCR; TCRdb has only the in-frame clones, and not every one. The profile shows about 42,000 clones, 77% of them singletons. This clonotype originated in a person aged 35 to 85 with oral cavity squamous cell carcinoma. The V call is TRBV20-1, the J call TRBJ1-1; D is undetermined. This specimen was PBMCs, taken after nivolumab (anti-PD-1) treatment. CDR3 sequence: CSAPLLNAFF. For the CDR3, the DNA is TGCAGTGCTCCCCTCCTGAATGCTTTCTTT.